The rows below give T cell receptor beta chains drawn from one sample of a study of technical replicates of blood from a handful of donors. Sequenced by immunoSEQ multiplex PCR; TCRdb stores in-frame clones only, minus some. The profile shows approximately 77,000 clones, roughly 94% of them singletons. The sample consisted of T cells isolated from PBMCs. The receptors come from a human donor in good health. CDR3s include the opening cysteine and the closing phenylalanine or tryptophan. Fields, in order: CDR3 DNA, CDR3 protein, clone size, J gene, D gene, V gene. D genes are given only for firm matches. A row's size may be missing; if present it is once, few, many or a size class.

cdr3_nt: TGTGCCAGCAGCTTGTACGGGGTACATACTGAAGCTTTCTTT; cdr3_aa: CASSLYGVHTEAFF; clone_size: .; j_call: TRBJ1-1; d_call: .; v_call: TRBV5-4
cdr3_nt: TGTGCCAGCAGCCAGAATCCTGGCGGGAGCACCGGCGAGCAGTACTTC; cdr3_aa: CASSQNPGGSTGEQYF; clone_size: .; j_call: TRBJ2-7; d_call: TRBD2; v_call: TRBV4-2
cdr3_nt: TGTGCCAGCAGCCAAGGGACAGGGACGATGGCCACTGAAGCTTTCTTT; cdr3_aa: CASSQGTGTMATEAFF; clone_size: .; j_call: TRBJ1-1; d_call: TRBD1; v_call: TRBV13
cdr3_nt: TGCGCCAGCAGCAAAAGAGCGGGAGAGGGTTCAAGAACCGGGGAGCTGTTTTTT; cdr3_aa: CASSKRAGEGSRTGELFF; clone_size: .; j_call: TRBJ2-2; d_call: TRBD2; v_call: TRBV5-1
cdr3_nt: TGTGCCAGTAGTAAAGGGACAGGGGCGTATGAGCAGTACTTC; cdr3_aa: CASSKGTGAYEQYF; clone_size: .; j_call: TRBJ2-7; d_call: TRBD1; v_call: TRBV19
cdr3_nt: TGCAGCACCGACAGGGGAACAGATACGCAGTATTTT; cdr3_aa: CSTDRGTDTQYF; clone_size: .; j_call: TRBJ2-3; d_call: TRBD1; v_call: TRBV29-1
cdr3_nt: TGTGCCAGTAGCGGGACAGCTAATCAGCCCCAGCATTTT; cdr3_aa: CASSGTANQPQHF; clone_size: .; j_call: TRBJ1-5; d_call: TRBD1; v_call: TRBV19
cdr3_nt: TGCAGCGTTGGCATGGGACTCGATGAAGCTTTCTTT; cdr3_aa: CSVGMGLDEAFF; clone_size: .; j_call: TRBJ1-1; d_call: .; v_call: TRBV29-1
cdr3_nt: TGCAGCGTTGAAACGGTCTACGAGCAGTACTTC; cdr3_aa: CSVETVYEQYF; clone_size: .; j_call: TRBJ2-7; d_call: .; v_call: TRBV29-1
cdr3_nt: TGTGCCAGCAGTAAGGGACTAGCGGGAGGCAATGAGCAGTTCTTC; cdr3_aa: CASSKGLAGGNEQFF; clone_size: .; j_call: TRBJ2-1; d_call: TRBD2; v_call: TRBV27
cdr3_nt: TGTGCCAGCAGCTCCGGGACATCCGCAGATACGCAGTATTTT; cdr3_aa: CASSSGTSADTQYF; clone_size: once; j_call: TRBJ2-3; d_call: .; v_call: TRBV27
cdr3_nt: TGTGCCAGCAGTCCAGGACAGGACTCTAATGAAAAACTGTTTTTT; cdr3_aa: CASSPGQDSNEKLFF; clone_size: once; j_call: TRBJ1-4; d_call: TRBD1; v_call: TRBV6-5
cdr3_nt: TGCGCCAGCAGCTGGCAGAATGAGCAGTTCTTC; cdr3_aa: CASSWQNEQFF; clone_size: .; j_call: TRBJ2-1; d_call: .; v_call: TRBV5-1
cdr3_nt: TGTGCCAGCAGCGAGACAGTGAACTACGAGCAGTACTTC; cdr3_aa: CASSETVNYEQYF; clone_size: .; j_call: TRBJ2-7; d_call: .; v_call: TRBV9
cdr3_nt: TGTGCCAGCAGCGTAGGACTCCAAGAGACCCAGTACTTC; cdr3_aa: CASSVGLQETQYF; clone_size: .; j_call: TRBJ2-5; d_call: .; v_call: TRBV9
cdr3_nt: TGTGCCAGCAGCTTACAAATGACAGATTCTAACTATGGCTACACCTTC; cdr3_aa: CASSLQMTDSNYGYTF; clone_size: .; j_call: TRBJ1-2; d_call: .; v_call: TRBV7-6
cdr3_nt: TGCGCCAGCAGCCCATCAGGGGGCGCGGGGGCCAACGTCCTGACTTTC; cdr3_aa: CASSPSGGAGANVLTF; clone_size: .; j_call: TRBJ2-6; d_call: TRBD1; v_call: TRBV5-1
cdr3_nt: TGTGCCAGCAGCTCCGGGGGGGATGAAAAACTGTTTTTT; cdr3_aa: CASSSGGDEKLFF; clone_size: .; j_call: TRBJ1-4; d_call: .; v_call: TRBV7-9
cdr3_nt: TGTGCCAGCAGCTTCGGGACAGGGGGCTCGTTCTTC; cdr3_aa: CASSFGTGGSFF; clone_size: .; j_call: TRBJ2-1; d_call: TRBD1; v_call: TRBV7-9
cdr3_nt: TGTGCCAGCCTATCCTCCGGCGGAGGTTCAGAGCAGTTCTTC; cdr3_aa: CASLSSGGGSEQFF; clone_size: .; j_call: TRBJ2-1; d_call: .; v_call: TRBV11-3
cdr3_nt: TGTGCCAGTAAACTAGCGGGAGGCCAAGAGACCCAGTACTTC; cdr3_aa: CASKLAGGQETQYF; clone_size: .; j_call: TRBJ2-5; d_call: TRBD2; v_call: TRBV19
cdr3_nt: TGTGCCAGTAGTATCCAGAACCCCTGGTTCGGCACAGATACGCAGTATTTT; cdr3_aa: CASSIQNPWFGTDTQYF; clone_size: .; j_call: TRBJ2-3; d_call: .; v_call: TRBV19
cdr3_nt: TGCGCCAGCACCGGGGGACAGTCTGGAAACACCATATATTTT; cdr3_aa: CASTGGQSGNTIYF; clone_size: .; j_call: TRBJ1-3; d_call: TRBD1; v_call: TRBV5-1
cdr3_nt: TGCGCCAGCAGAGCCTTAGCGGGTTCCTACAATGAGCAGTTCTTC; cdr3_aa: CASRALAGSYNEQFF; clone_size: .; j_call: TRBJ2-1; d_call: TRBD2; v_call: TRBV5-1
cdr3_nt: TGTGCCAGCGAAGACCCGGGACAGGGTTTTGTTGAAGCTTTCTTT; cdr3_aa: CASEDPGQGFVEAFF; clone_size: .; j_call: TRBJ1-1; d_call: TRBD1; v_call: TRBV6-6
cdr3_nt: TGTGCCAGCAGCCAAGGACGGGAACCCCCTAATGAAAAACTGTTTTTT; cdr3_aa: CASSQGREPPNEKLFF; clone_size: few; j_call: TRBJ1-4; d_call: .; v_call: TRBV4-2
cdr3_nt: TGCGCCAGCAGCCAAGATCAGACAGCCTACACTGAAGCTTTCTTT; cdr3_aa: CASSQDQTAYTEAFF; clone_size: .; j_call: TRBJ1-1; d_call: .; v_call: TRBV4-3
cdr3_nt: TGTGCCAGCTCACCACCGGGTGGAGATGCTAGCGGAGGAAGCGGGACCCAGTACTTC; cdr3_aa: CASSPPGGDASGGSGTQYF; clone_size: .; j_call: TRBJ2-5; d_call: TRBD2; v_call: TRBV18
cdr3_nt: TGTGCCAGCAGCTTAGACTCCTCCTACGAGCAGTACTTC; cdr3_aa: CASSLDSSYEQYF; clone_size: .; j_call: TRBJ2-7; d_call: .; v_call: TRBV7-9
cdr3_nt: TGCGCCAGCAGTGAGTGGAGGGGGGGACACAATGAGCAGTTCTTC; cdr3_aa: CASSEWRGGHNEQFF; clone_size: .; j_call: TRBJ2-1; d_call: .; v_call: TRBV10-1
cdr3_nt: TGTGCCAGCAGCAAAGGAGGAGCCACTTACGAGCAGTACTTC; cdr3_aa: CASSKGGATYEQYF; clone_size: .; j_call: TRBJ2-7; d_call: .; v_call: TRBV21-1
cdr3_nt: TGCAGCGTTACAGAACAGGGTGAAAAACTGTTTTTT; cdr3_aa: CSVTEQGEKLFF; clone_size: few; j_call: TRBJ1-4; d_call: .; v_call: TRBV29-1
cdr3_nt: TGTGCCATCAGTGAGTCGGGGCTGGGGGCGAACAATGAGCAGTTCTTC; cdr3_aa: CAISESGLGANNEQFF; clone_size: .; j_call: TRBJ2-1; d_call: .; v_call: TRBV10-3
cdr3_nt: TGTGCCAGCAGTTTGAGCCGGGATACGAGGGCAGATACGCAGTATTTT; cdr3_aa: CASSLSRDTRADTQYF; clone_size: once; j_call: TRBJ2-3; d_call: .; v_call: TRBV27
cdr3_nt: TGCGCCAGCAGTGACTTCGTGGGCGACGAGCAGTACTTC; cdr3_aa: CASSDFVGDEQYF; clone_size: .; j_call: TRBJ2-7; d_call: .; v_call: TRBV10-1
cdr3_nt: TGTGCCAGCATTCACCCCTACAACTATGGCTACACCTTC; cdr3_aa: CASIHPYNYGYTF; clone_size: .; j_call: TRBJ1-2; d_call: .; v_call: TRBV6-1
cdr3_nt: TGTGCCAGTAGTTTGGACCGGGACAACTACAATGAGCAGTTCTTC; cdr3_aa: CASSLDRDNYNEQFF; clone_size: .; j_call: TRBJ2-1; d_call: .; v_call: TRBV19
cdr3_nt: TGTGCCAGCAGTTTAGGGACTTCTCCCTACGAGCAGTACTTC; cdr3_aa: CASSLGTSPYEQYF; clone_size: .; j_call: TRBJ2-7; d_call: .; v_call: TRBV28
cdr3_nt: TGTGCCAGCAAGGACGGGATGAATCAGCCCCAGCATTTT; cdr3_aa: CASKDGMNQPQHF; clone_size: .; j_call: TRBJ1-5; d_call: .; v_call: TRBV2
cdr3_nt: TGTGCCAGCAGTGAAGTTAGGGCTAGCGGGAGTTCTAATGAGCAGTTCTTC; cdr3_aa: CASSEVRASGSSNEQFF; clone_size: .; j_call: TRBJ2-1; d_call: TRBD2; v_call: TRBV2
cdr3_nt: TGCAGCGTGTTCGACCCGGGGAGTTACGAGCAGTACTTC; cdr3_aa: CSVFDPGSYEQYF; clone_size: .; j_call: TRBJ2-7; d_call: .; v_call: TRBV29-1